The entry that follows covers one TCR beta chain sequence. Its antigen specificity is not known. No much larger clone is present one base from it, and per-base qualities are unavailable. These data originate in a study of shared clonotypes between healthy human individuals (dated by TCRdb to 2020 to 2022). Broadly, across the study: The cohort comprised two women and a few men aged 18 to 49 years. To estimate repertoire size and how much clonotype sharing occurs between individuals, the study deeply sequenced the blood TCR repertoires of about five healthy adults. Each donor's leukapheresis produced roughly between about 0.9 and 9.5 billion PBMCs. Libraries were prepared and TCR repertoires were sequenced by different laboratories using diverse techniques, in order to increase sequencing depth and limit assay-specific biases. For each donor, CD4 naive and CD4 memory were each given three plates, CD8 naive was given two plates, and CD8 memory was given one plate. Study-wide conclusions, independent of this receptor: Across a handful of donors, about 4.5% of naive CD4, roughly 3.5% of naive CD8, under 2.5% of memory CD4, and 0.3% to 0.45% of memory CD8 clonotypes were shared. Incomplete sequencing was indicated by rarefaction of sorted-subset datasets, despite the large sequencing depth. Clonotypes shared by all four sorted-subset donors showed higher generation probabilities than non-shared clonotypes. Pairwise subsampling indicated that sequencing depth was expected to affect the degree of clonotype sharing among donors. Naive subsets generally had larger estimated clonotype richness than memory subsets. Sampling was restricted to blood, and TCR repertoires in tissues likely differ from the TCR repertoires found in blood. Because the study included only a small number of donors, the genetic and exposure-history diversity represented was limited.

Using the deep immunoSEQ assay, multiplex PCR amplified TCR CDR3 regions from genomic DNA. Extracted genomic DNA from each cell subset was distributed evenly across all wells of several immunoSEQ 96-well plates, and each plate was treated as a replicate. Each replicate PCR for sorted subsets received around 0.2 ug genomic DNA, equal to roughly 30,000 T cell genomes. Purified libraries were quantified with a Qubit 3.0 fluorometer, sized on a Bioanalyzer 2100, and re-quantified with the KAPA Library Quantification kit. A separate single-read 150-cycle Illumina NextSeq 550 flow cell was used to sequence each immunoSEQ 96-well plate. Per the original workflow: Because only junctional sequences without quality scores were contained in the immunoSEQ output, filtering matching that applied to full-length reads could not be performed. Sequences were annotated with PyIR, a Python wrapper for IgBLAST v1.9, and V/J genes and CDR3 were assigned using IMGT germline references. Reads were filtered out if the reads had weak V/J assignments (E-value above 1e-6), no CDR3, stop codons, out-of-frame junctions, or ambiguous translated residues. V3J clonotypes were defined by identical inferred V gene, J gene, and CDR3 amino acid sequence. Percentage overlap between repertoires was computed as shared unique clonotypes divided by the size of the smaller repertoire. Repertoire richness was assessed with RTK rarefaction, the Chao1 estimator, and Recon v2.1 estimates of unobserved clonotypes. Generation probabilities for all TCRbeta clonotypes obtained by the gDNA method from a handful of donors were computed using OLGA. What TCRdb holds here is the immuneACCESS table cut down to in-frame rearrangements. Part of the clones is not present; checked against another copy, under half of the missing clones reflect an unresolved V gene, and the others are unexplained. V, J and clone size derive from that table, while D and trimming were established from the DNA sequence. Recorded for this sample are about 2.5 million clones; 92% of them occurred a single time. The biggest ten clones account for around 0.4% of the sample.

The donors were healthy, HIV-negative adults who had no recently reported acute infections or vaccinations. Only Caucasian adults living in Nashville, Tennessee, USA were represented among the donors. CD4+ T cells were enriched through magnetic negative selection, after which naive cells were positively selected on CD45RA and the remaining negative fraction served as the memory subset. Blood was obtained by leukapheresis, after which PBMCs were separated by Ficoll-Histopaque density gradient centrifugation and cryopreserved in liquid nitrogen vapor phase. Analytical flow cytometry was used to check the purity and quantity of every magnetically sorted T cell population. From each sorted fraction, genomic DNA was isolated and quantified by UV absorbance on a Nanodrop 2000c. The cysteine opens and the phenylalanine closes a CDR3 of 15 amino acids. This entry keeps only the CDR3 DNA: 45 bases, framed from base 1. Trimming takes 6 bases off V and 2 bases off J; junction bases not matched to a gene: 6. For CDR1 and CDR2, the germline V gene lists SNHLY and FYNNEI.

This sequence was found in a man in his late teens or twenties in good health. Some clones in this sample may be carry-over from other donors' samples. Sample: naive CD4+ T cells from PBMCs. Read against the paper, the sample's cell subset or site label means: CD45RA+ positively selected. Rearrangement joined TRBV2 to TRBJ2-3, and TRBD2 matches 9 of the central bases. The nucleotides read TGTGCCAGCAGGGGGCTAGCGGGGAACACAGATACGCAGTATTTT. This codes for CASRGLAGNTDTQYF.